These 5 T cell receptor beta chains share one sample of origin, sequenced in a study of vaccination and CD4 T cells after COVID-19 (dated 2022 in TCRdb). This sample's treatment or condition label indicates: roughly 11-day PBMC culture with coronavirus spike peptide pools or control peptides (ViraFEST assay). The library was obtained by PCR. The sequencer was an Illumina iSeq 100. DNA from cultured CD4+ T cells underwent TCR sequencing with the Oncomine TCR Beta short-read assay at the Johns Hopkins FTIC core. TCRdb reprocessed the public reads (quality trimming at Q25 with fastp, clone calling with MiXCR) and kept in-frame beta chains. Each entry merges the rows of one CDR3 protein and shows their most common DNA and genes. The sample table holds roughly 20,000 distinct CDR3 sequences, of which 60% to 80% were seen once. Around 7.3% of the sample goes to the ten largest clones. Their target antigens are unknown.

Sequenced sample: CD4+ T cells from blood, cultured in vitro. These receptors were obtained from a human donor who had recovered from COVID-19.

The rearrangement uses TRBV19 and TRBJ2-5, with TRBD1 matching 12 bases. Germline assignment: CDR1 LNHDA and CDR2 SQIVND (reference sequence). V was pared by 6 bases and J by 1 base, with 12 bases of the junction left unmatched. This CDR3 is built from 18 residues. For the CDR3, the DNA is TGTGCCAGTAGCAGGGCTCTTCCGGGACAGGGGGCCCAAGAGACCCAGTACTTC. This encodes CASSRALPGQGAQETQYF.

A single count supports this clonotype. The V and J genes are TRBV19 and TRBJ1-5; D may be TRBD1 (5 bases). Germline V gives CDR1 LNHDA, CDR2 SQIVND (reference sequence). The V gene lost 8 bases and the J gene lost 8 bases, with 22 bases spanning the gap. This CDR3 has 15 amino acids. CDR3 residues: CASRTGFGKGEPQHF. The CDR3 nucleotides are TGTGCCAGTCGAACTGGGTTTGGAAAAGGGGAGCCCCAGCATTTT.

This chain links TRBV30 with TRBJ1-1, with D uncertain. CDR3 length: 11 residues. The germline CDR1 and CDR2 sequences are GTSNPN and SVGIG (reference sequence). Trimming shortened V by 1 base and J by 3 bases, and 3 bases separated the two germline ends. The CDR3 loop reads CAWSGHTEAFF. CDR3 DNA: TGTGCCTGGAGTGGACACACTGAAGCTTTCTTT. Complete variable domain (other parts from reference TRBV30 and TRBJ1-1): SQTIHQWPATLVQPVGSPLSLECTVEGTSNPNLYWYRQAAGRGLQLLFYSVGIGQISSEVPQNLSASRPQDRQFILSSKKLLLSDSGFYLCAWSGHTEAFFGQGTRLTVV.

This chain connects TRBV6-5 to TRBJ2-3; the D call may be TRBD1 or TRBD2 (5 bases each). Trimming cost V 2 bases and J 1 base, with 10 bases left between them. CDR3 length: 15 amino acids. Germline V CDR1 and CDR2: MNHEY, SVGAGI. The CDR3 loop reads CASSYRGSGTDTQYF. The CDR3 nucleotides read TGTGCCAGCAGTTACCGGGGCTCAGGCACAGATACGCAGTATTTT.

The CDR3 loop reads CASSSGQINSPLHF. CDR3 coding DNA: TGTGCCAGCAGCTCGGGACAGATTAATTCACCCCTCCACTTT. The chain recombines TRBV7-2 with TRBJ1-6; 7 positions match TRBD1. CDR1 and CDR2 from the germline V gene are SGHTA and FQGNSA. CDR3 size: 14 residues. V dropped 4 bases and J dropped 6; count of bases not matched to a gene: 3.